Listed here are 10 T cell receptor beta chains from one sample, sequenced in a study of blood T cell repertoires in COVID-19. Sequencing was performed with immunoSEQ multiplex PCR; in TCRdb, only in-frame clones are kept and a portion is missing. The sample lists hundreds of thousands of clones; roughly 88% were seen once. The sequenced material came from PBMCs or T cells enriched from blood (not recorded which). The receptors come from a woman in her twenties or thirties who had recovered from COVID-19.

The V call is TRBV5-1, the J call TRBJ2-7, with D possibly being TRBD2 (5 bases). The CDR3 covers 14 residues. Germline CDR1 is SGHRS and CDR2 is YFSETQ. V was clipped by 4 bases and J by 4 bases, with 15 bases between them. The CDR3 here is CASSLGGSGYEQYF. In DNA, the CDR3 is TGCGCCAGCAGCCTAGGAGGCAGCGGATACGAGCAGTACTTC.

This CDR3 is CASKDGTNSYNEQFF. As DNA, the CDR3 is TGTGCCAGCAAGGACGGGACAAACTCCTACAATGAGCAGTTCTTC. The chain combines TRBV27 with TRBJ2-1, with a tentative D call TRBD1 (6 bases). V dropped 7 bases and J dropped 0 bases, with 13 bases sitting between them. The CDR3 spans 15 residues. Germline values: CDR1 MNHEY, CDR2 SMNVEV (reference sequence).

The rearrangement links TRBV11-2 to TRBJ2-5, with 9 bases fitting TRBD2. Germline trimming cut 3 bases from V and 4 bases from J; bases unmatched to any gene: 9. Germline V lookup: CDR1 SGHAT, CDR2 FQNNGV. CDR3 length: 16 residues. This chain's CDR3 is CASSFVSGSRVETQYF. CDR3 in DNA: TGTGCCAGCAGCTTTGTTAGCGGGAGTCGGGTAGAGACCCAGTACTTC.

The genes are TRBV10-2 and TRBJ1-1, with TRBD1 matching over 7 bases. The CDR3 totals 15 residues. The trim removed 8 bases at V and 8 bases at J, leaving 17 bases unmatched. Germline V CDR1 and CDR2: WSHSY, SAAADI. CDR3 nucleotides: TGCGCCAGCGCGTTACAGGGGCGCGCAGGGGCCGAAGCTTTCTTT. Translated: CASALQGRAGAEAFF.

This chain links TRBV6-2 or TRBV6-3 with TRBJ1-2; possibly TRBD1 for D (6 bases). Germline CDR1 reads MNHEY; CDR2 reads SVGEGT. The V end lost 0 bases, the J end lost 6 bases, and 11 bases lay between the germline ends. The CDR3 totals 14 residues. DNA of the CDR3: TGTGCCAGCAGTTACTCGGAGGCAGGGGATGGCTACACCTTC. Translation: CASSYSEAGDGYTF.

The chain recombines TRBV12-3 or TRBV12-4 with TRBJ1-5, with a possible D match to TRBD1 (6 bases). This CDR3 region has 12 residues. V was clipped by 6 bases and J by 8 bases, with 11 bases between them. DNA for the CDR3: TGTGCCAGCAGCCAACAGGGCAAGCCCCAGCATTTT. Its translation is CASSQQGKPQHF.

A single count supports this clone. The chain joins TRBV9 to TRBJ1-1; no clear D gene. Germline CDR1 is SGDLS and CDR2 is YYNGEE. This CDR3 is 16 amino acids long. The V end lost 0 bases, the J end lost 4 bases, and 16 bases lay between the germline ends. The CDR3 DNA reads as TGTGCCAGCAGCGTAGAAGCGGGAGTGTATGGCACTGAAGCTTTCTTT. This codes for CASSVEAGVYGTEAFF.

This rearrangement joins TRBV4-3 to TRBJ2-3; possible D gene TRBD2, 6 bases. The CDR3 is 16 amino acids. V lost 0 bases, J lost 1 base, and 11 bases lay in between. Germline V CDR1 and CDR2: LGHNA, YSLEER. CDR3 residues: CASSQDLWGGTDTQYF. The CDR3 DNA reads TGCGCCAGCAGCCAAGATCTATGGGGGGGCACAGATACGCAGTATTTT.

This chain uses TRBV4-1 with TRBJ1-1; weak D call: TRBD1 (6 bases). The CDR3 has 16 residues. V shed 4 bases and J shed 2 bases, with 17 bases lying between them. Germline V gene data show CDR1 as MGHRA and CDR2 as YSYEKL. CDR3 region: CASSLSPDSFNTEAFF. CDR3 in DNA: TGCGCCAGCAGCCTCTCACCGGACAGTTTTAACACTGAAGCTTTCTTT.

The rearrangement joins TRBV21-1 to TRBJ1-4; the table's D call, TRBD1, has no DNA check behind it. TRBV21-1 is listed as a pseudogene. The CDR3 has 15 residues. The CDR3 coding sequence is TGTGCCAGGTGGACAGGGGCCAGCGGTAATGAAAAACTGTTTTTT. This sequence encodes CARWTGASGNEKLFF.